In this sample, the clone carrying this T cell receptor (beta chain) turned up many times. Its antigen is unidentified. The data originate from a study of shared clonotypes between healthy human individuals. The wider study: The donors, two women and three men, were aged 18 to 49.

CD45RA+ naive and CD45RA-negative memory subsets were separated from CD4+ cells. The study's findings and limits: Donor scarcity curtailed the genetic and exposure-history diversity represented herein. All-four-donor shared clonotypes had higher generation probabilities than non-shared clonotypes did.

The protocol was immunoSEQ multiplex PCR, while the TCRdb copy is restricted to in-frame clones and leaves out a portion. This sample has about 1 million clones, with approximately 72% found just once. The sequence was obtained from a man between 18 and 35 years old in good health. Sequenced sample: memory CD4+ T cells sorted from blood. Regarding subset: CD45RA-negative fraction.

CDR3 DNA sequence: TGTGCCTGGAAGGCAGGGACCATGACCTACGAGCAGTACTTC. As protein: CAWKAGTMTYEQYF. This chain joins TRBV30 and TRBJ2-7, with D perhaps being TRBD1 or TRBD2 (5 bases each). V shed 4 bases and J shed 2 bases, with 15 bases lying between them. The length of the CDR3 is 14 residues. Germline CDR1 and CDR2: GTSNPN and SVGIG (reference sequence).